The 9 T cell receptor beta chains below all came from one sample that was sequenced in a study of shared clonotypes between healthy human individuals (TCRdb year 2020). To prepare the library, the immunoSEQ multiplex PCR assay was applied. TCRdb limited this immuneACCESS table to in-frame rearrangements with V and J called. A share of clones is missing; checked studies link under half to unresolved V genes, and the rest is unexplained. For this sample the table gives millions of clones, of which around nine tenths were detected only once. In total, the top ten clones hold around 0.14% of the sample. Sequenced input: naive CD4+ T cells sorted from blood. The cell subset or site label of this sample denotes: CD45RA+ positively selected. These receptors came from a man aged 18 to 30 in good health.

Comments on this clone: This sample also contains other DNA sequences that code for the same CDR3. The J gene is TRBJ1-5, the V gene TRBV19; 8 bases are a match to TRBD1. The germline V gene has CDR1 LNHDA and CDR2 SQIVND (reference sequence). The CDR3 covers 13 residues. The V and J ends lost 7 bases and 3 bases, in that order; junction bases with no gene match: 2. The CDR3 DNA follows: TGTGCCAGTAACAGGGGGTCCAATCAGCCCCAGCATTTT. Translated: CASNRGSNQPQHF.

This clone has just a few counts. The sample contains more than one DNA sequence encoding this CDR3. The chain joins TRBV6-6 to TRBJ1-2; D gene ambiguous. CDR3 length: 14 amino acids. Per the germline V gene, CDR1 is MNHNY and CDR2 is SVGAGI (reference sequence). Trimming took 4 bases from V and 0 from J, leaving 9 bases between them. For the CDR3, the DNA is TGTGCCAGCAGTTCCCGGGGAGCTAACTATGGCTACACCTTC. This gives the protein CASSSRGANYGYTF.

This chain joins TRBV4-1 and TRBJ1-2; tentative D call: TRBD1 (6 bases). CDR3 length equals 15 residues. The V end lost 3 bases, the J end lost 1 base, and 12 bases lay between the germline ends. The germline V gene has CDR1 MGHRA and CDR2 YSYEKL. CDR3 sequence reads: CASSQWTVGNYGYTF. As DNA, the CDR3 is TGCGCCAGCAGCCAGTGGACAGTGGGTAACTATGGCTACACCTTC.

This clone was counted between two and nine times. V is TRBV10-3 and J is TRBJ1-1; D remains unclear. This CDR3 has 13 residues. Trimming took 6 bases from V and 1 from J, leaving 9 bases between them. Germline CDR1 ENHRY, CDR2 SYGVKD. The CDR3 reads CAISRQTNTEAFF. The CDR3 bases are TGTGCCATCAGCCGACAAACGAACACTGAAGCTTTCTTT.

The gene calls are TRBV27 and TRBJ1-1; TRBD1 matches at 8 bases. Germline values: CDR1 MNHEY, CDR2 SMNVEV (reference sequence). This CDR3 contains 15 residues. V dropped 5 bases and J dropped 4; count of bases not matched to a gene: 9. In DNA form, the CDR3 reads TGTGCCAGCAGTACCGGACAGGGAAGAGTCACTGAAGCTTTCTTT. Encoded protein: CASSTGQGRVTEAFF.

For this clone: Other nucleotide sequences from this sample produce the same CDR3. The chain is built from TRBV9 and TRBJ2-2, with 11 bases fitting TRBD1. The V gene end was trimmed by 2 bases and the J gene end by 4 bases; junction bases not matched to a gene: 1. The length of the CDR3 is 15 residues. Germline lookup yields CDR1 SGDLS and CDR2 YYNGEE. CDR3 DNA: TGTGCCAGCAGCGTTGGACAGGGGGCCACCGGGGAGCTGTTTTTT. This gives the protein CASSVGQGATGELFF.

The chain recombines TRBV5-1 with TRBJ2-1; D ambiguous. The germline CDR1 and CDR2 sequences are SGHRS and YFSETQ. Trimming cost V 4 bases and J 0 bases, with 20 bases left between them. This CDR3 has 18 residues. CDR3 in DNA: TGCGCCAGCAGCACCCGTACCTTCGCGTTGAGCTCCTACAATGAGCAGTTCTTC. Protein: CASSTRTFALSSYNEQFF.

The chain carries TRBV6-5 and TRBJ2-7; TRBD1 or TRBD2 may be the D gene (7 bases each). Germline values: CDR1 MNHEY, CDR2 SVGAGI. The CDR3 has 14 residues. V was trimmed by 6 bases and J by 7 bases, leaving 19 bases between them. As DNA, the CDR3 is TGTGCCAGCAGACCAGGGGGAGGGGGCAGGGAGCAGTACTTC. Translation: CASRPGGGGREQYF.

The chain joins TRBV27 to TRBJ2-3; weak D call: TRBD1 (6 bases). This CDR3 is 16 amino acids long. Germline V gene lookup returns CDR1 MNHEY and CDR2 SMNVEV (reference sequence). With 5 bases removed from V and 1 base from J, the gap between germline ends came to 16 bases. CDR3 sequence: CASSLLQGRGTDTQYF. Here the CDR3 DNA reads TGTGCCAGCAGTCTCCTACAGGGAAGAGGCACAGATACGCAGTATTTT.